This is a list of T cell receptor beta chains from one sample in a study of identical twins. TCRdb redid the calling of the 5' RACE reads with MiXCR, one entry per CDR3 protein. The sample lists 300,000 or so distinct CDR3 sequences; roughly 9% were seen once. These data also formed part of another study, on yellow fever vaccine responses in identical twins.

Sequencing input: CD8+ T cells sorted from blood. The origin of the receptors is a woman aged 18-35 years in good health. Both conserved end residues are part of each CDR3.

v_call cdr3_aa
TRBV7-7 CASSLALGDNEQFF
TRBV11-2 CASRPWAGPDTQYF
TRBV9 CASSVTGSNTGELFF
TRBV12-3/TRBV12-4 CASLEGFSTDTQYF
TRBV7-2 CASSSIAGGADTQYF
TRBV20-1 CSARSRENSGRSYEQYF
TRBV12-3/TRBV12-4 CASISTGVFTGELFF
TRBV11-2 CASSTRGTPRTQYF
TRBV14 CASSQQALGEQYF
TRBV20-1 CSARSGLSSNQPQHF
TRBV15 CATSGRDGSYNEQFF
TRBV5-1 CASSLALGTDTQYF
TRBV5-6 CASSFSRVVLELFF
TRBV5-6 CASSLIREIYTEAFF
TRBV25-1 CASSGQGTKGPPSYEQYF
TRBV4-3 CASSAQAGSGEQYF
TRBV12-3/TRBV12-4 CASSLVSGSQPQHF
TRBV9 CASSVGLASSETQYF
TRBV2 CASSEKNQETQYF
TRBV7-8 CASSFGWDEHNSPLHF
TRBV7-3 CASRRDGYTDTQYF
TRBV10-2 CASSDGPPEKLFF
TRBV28 CASGTENTGELFF
TRBV5-1 CASSLPASGELFF
TRBV5-4 CASSLAAGLAGGRSGTDTQYF
TRBV4-1 CASSHIAGGEQETQYF
TRBV9 CASRGQEQFF
TRBV6-6 CASSYGGRDGYTF
TRBV4-2 CASSQDPAGGPETQYF
TRBV6-1 CASSEWGLSTDTQYF
TRBV4-1 CASSPAWDQPQHF
TRBV5-1 CASSPTDRGHFYGYTF
TRBV29-1 CSVPRTDNEQFF
TRBV29-1 CSVEVDRAQETQYF
TRBV20-1 CSAFTDQGNIQYF
TRBV27 CASSFLGHTEAFF
TRBV25-1 CASSDRDRDTGELFF
TRBV7-7 CASRGAGGHQDTQYF
TRBV20-1 CSARVMGPNTGELFF
TRBV4-3 CASSQDRQGAYEQYF
TRBV5-1 CATRLGSGQETQYF
TRBV30 CAWSVSGGPTYEQYF
TRBV15 CATSSPGLPYEQYF
TRBV6-2/TRBV6-3 CASSYSIVWKNTGELFF
TRBV20-1 CSARAGQKLNEKLFF
TRBV5-1 CASSWAQGPDSPLHF
TRBV12-3/TRBV12-4 CASSNKDRGTGELFF
TRBV6-2/TRBV6-3 CASSGAGEVISNQPQHF
TRBV11-2 CASSFRLAGTNTGELFF
TRBV7-8 CARETDSPKNIQYF
TRBV24-1 CATSDAKLAGKVYEQFF
TRBV12-3/TRBV12-4 CASSFRIGELFF
TRBV7-9 CASSSGLGIYEQYF
TRBV12-3/TRBV12-4 CASSLSSALNSGANVLTF
TRBV4-1 CASSQEGTHSYEQYF
TRBV11-2 CASSLGGGWNTGELFF
TRBV25-1 CASSPVSSYQPQHF